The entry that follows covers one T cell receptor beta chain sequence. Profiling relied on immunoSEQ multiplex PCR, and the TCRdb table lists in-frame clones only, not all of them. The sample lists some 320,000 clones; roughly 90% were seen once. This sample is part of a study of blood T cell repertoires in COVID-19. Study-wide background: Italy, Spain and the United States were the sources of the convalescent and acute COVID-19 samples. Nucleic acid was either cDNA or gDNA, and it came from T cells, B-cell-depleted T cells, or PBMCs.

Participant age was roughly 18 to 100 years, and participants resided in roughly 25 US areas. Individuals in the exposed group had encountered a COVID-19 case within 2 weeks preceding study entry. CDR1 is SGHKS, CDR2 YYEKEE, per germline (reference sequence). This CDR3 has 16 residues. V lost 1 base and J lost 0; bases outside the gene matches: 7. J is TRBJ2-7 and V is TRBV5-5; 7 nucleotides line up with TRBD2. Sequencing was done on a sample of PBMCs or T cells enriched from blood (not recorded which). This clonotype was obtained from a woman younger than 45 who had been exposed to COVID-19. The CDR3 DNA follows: TGTGCCAGCAGCTTGTATCGGGCGGGGGTCTCCTACGAGCAGTACTTC. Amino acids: CASSLYRAGVSYEQYF.